This TCR beta chain was sequenced in a study of glioma-infiltrating T cells. This CDR3 has 12 amino acids. Looked up from germline, CDR1 is SGHTA and CDR2 is FQGNSA. The V gene lost 5 bases and the J gene lost 10 bases, with 12 bases spanning the gap. The iRepertoire nested amplicon-rescue multiplex PCR amplified TCR alpha and beta CDR3s from RNA. For one-step reverse transcription and amplification, about 85-400 ng of tissue mRNA or PBMC total RNA was used. TCRdb independently ran MiXCR on the multiplex PCR reads; one entry per CDR3 protein. The sample includes fewer than 200,000 distinct CDR3 sequences, 30% to 40% seen only once; the top ten take around 20%. Whole-study results and caveats: Only very few CDR3 sequences appeared in both tissue and blood. Above-expected tissue-blood divergence occurred in all gliomas, most in low-grade ones.

With respect to this clonotype: Its matching antigen is unknown.

Sequenced input: glioma tissue, nonneoplastic brain tissue, or PBMCs (not recorded which). The rearrangement links TRBV7-2 to TRBJ2-1; possible D gene TRBD1, 5 bases. The TCR originated in a human donor with low-grade glioma or glioblastoma, undergoing nonglioma brain surgery, or in good health (not recorded which). CDR3 amino acids: CASSPQGYEQFF. The CDR3 DNA is TGTGCCAGCAGCCCCCAGGGCTACGAGCAGTTCTTC.